The clone carrying this T cell receptor (beta chain) was counted a few times. Its antigen is undetermined. TCRdb's table, derived via immunoSEQ multiplex PCR, lists solely in-frame clones and lacks some. The table shows around 18,000 clones, with around 72% occurring only once. Time point described: cycle 4 day 1 (C4D1), after 6 weeks of nivolumab. There was relapse after autologous stem cell transplantation in every patient, and there was variation in brentuximab vedotin exposure. Starting with thawed PBMCs, CD4+ T cells were purified by magnetic negative selection. The study recorded best responses of complete response, partial response or progressive disease. The sample is drawn from a study of PD-1 blockade in classical Hodgkin lymphoma. Study conclusions and caveats: Still unresolved is the cause of the repertoire differences, which may be disease activity or prior therapy. CD8+ TCR diversity did not rise significantly by C4D1, unlike CD4+.

V lost 3 bases and J lost 6, with 17 bases in between. This CDR3 is 15 amino acids long. Germline V gene lookup returns CDR1 LGHNA and CDR2 YNFKEQ. The sequence was collected from a human donor with classical Hodgkin lymphoma. The chain recombines TRBV4-2 with TRBJ1-2; D possibly corresponds to TRBD1 (6 bases). The sequencing used CD4+ T cells from blood, collected before the fourth cycle of nivolumab. CDR3 region: CASSQREGVKDGYTF. CDR3 bases: TGTGCCAGCAGCCAGAGGGAGGGGGTCAAGGATGGCTACACCTTC.